Shown below are 9 T cell receptor beta chains from a single sample sequenced in a study of blood T cell repertoires in COVID-19. Only in-frame clones appear in the TCRdb table, and some are missing; sequencing was by immunoSEQ multiplex PCR. The data show over 400,000 clones, 70% to 90% seen once. The sequenced sample was peripheral blood. The origin of the receptors is a human donor in a cohort sampled during active COVID-19.

The J gene is TRBJ2-3, the V gene TRBV7-9; 12 bases match TRBD2. V dropped 5 bases and J dropped 3; count of bases not matched to a gene: 3. CDR1 and CDR2 from the germline V gene are SEHNR and FQNEAQ (reference sequence). The CDR3 spans 15 residues. The CDR3 protein is CASSPTSGRTDTQYF. For the CDR3, the DNA is TGTGCCAGCAGCCCTACTAGCGGGAGGACAGATACGCAGTATTTT.

The V and J genes are TRBV2 and TRBJ2-7; a possible D gene is TRBD2 (6 bases). Per the germline V gene, CDR1 is SNHLY and CDR2 is FYNNEI. Trimming stripped 6 bases from V and 3 bases from J, with 9 bases between. This CDR3 contains 12 residues. The CDR3 reads CASRRDGYEQYF. The CDR3 nucleotides read TGTGCCAGCAGGCGGGACGGCTACGAGCAGTACTTC.

In this sample, this clone turned up once. The chain combines TRBV18 with TRBJ1-1; the match to TRBD1 covers 9 bases. Trimming took 5 bases from V and 3 from J; bases not matched to a gene: 4. Germline lookup yields CDR1 KGHSH and CDR2 LQKENI. The CDR3 totals 14 residues. The CDR3 is CASSTRDRDTEAFF. The CDR3, as DNA: TGTGCCAGCTCAACCCGGGACAGGGACACTGAAGCTTTCTTT.

The chain links TRBV3-1 (or the pseudogene TRBV3-2) to TRBJ1-5, with a weak D call TRBD1 (5 bases). V lost 0 bases to trimming and J lost 6 bases, with 15 bases between them. CDR1 is LGHDT, CDR2 YNNKEL, per germline (reference sequence). The CDR3 totals 16 residues. The CDR3 loop is CASSQDRRQGSQPQHF. CDR3 in DNA: TGTGCCAGCAGCCAAGATCGACGGCAGGGAAGTCAGCCCCAGCATTTT.

Concerning this clone itself: Other DNA sequences from this sample encode an identical CDR3 as well. The V call is TRBV3-1 (or the pseudogene TRBV3-2), the J call TRBJ1-1, with D possibly TRBD1 on 6 matching bases. The CDR3 is 14 residues long. In germline, CDR1 is LGHDT, CDR2 YNNKEL (reference sequence). The V and J ends lost 1 base and 1 base respectively, with 7 bases between them. CDR3 nucleotide sequence: TGTGCCAGCAGCCAAGTGGACAGGAACACTGAAGCTTTCTTT. Its protein product is CASSQVDRNTEAFF.

This chain connects TRBV5-6 to TRBJ1-2; tentative D call: TRBD1 (5 bases). Germline CDR1 reads SGHDT; CDR2 reads YYEEEE. Trimming took 3 bases from V and 0 from J, leaving 12 bases between them. This CDR3 has 15 residues. Written as DNA, the CDR3 is TGTGCCAGCAGCTCTACAGGATGGTCTAACTATGGCTACACCTTC. Translating it yields CASSSTGWSNYGYTF.

V is TRBV19 and J is TRBJ2-5, with D maybe TRBD2 (6 bases). This CDR3 is built from 16 residues. The V gene's germline CDR1 is LNHDA and CDR2 SQIVND (reference sequence). Trimming took off 3 bases at V and 2 bases at J, with 16 bases between the two ends. CDR3 nucleotide sequence: TGTGCCAGTAGTATGGCGGCAAGCGGGCTACAAGAGACCCAGTACTTC. Translated: CASSMAASGLQETQYF.

The chain uses TRBV6-1 and TRBJ2-5, with D maybe TRBD1 (6 bases). CDR3 length equals 14 residues. Germline-derived CDR1 and CDR2 are MNHNS and SASEGT. With 2 bases removed from V and 2 bases from J, the gap between germline ends came to 9 bases. CDR3 loop: CASSERGTQETQYF. Here the CDR3 DNA reads TGTGCCAGCAGTGAACGAGGGACACAAGAGACCCAGTACTTC.

The chain employs TRBV12-5 and TRBJ2-2; TRBD1 matches 9 bases. The CDR3 contains 20 residues. The junction had 11 bases not matched to a gene; V was cut back by 0 bases and J by 0 bases. CDR1 and CDR2 from the germline V gene are LGHNT and FRNRAP. CDR3 sequence reads: CASGLVLGTGPLANTGELFF. DNA for the CDR3: TGTGCTAGTGGTTTGGTACTCGGGACAGGGCCACTCGCGAACACCGGGGAGCTGTTTTTT.